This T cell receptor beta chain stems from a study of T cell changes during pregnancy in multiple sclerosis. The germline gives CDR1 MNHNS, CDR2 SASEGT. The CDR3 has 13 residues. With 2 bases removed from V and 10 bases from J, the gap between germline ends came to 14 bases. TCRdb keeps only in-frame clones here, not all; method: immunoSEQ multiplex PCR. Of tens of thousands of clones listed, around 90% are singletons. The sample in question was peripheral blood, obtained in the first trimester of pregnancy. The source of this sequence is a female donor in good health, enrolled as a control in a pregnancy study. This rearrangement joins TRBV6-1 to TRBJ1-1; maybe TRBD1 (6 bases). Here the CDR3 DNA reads TGTGCCAGCAGTGAACCAGGGGAGATAGCAGCTTTCTTT. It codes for CASSEPGEIAAFF.